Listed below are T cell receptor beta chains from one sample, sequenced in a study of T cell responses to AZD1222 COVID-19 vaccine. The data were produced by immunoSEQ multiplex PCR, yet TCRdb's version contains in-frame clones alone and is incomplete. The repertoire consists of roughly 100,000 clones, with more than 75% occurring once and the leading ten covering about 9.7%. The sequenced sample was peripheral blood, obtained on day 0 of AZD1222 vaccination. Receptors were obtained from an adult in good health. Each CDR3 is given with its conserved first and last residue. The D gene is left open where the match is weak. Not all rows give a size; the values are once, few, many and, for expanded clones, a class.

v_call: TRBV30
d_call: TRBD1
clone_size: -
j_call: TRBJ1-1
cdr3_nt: TGTGCCTGGAGTGGCGGGACAGCTGAGAACACTGAAGCTTTCTTT
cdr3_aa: CAWSGGTAENTEAFF

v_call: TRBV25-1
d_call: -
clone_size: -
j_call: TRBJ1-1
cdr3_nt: TGTGCCAGCAGTCAAACGACAGTGAACACTGAAGCTTTCTTT
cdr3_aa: CASSQTTVNTEAFF

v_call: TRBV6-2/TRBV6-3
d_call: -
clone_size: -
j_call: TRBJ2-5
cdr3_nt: TGTGCCAGCAGTTTGCAGCAAGAGACCCAGTACTTC
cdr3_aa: CASSLQQETQYF

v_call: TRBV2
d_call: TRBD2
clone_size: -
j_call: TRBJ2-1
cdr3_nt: TGTGCCAGCAGTACGGCTAGCGGGACTGCGTTCTTC
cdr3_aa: CASSTASGTAFF

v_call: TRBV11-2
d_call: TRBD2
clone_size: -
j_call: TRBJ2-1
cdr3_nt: TGTGCCAGCAGCTTAGAGGGCGGGAGTTCTAATGAGCAGTTCTTC
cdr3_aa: CASSLEGGSSNEQFF

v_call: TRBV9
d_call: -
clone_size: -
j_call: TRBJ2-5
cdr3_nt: TGTGCCAGCAGCCCCCCGGCCCAGTACTTC
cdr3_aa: CASSPPAQYF

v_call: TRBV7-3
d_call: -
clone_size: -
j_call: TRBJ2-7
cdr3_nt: TGTGCCAGCAGCTTAAAACCCCCCCGAGCTTTGAGCTCCTACGAGCAGTACTTC
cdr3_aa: CASSLKPPRALSSYEQYF

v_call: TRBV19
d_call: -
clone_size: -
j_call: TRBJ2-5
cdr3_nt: TGTGCCAGTAGGGGAGGTGTTGGGACCCAGTACTTC
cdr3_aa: CASRGGVGTQYF

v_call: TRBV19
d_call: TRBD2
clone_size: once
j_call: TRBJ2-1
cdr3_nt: TGTGCCAGTTCGGGACTAGATAGTTTTTCCTACAATGAGCAGTTCTTC
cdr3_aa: CASSGLDSFSYNEQFF

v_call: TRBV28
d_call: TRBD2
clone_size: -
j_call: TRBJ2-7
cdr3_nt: TGTGCCAGCAGTCTATTAGCGGGAGGGTACGAGCAGTACTTC
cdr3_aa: CASSLLAGGYEQYF

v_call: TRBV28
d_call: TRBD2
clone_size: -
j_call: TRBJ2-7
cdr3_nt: TGTGCCAGCAGTCGCCCCCTAGCGGGGGGATCTTACGAGCAGTACTTC
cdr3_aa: CASSRPLAGGSYEQYF

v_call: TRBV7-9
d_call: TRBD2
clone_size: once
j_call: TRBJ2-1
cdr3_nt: TGTGCCAGCAGCCCCTACCAGCGGGACGGGTACAATGAGCAGTTCTTC
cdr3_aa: CASSPYQRDGYNEQFF

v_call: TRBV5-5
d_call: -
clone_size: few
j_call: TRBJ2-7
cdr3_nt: TGTGCCAGCAGCCAATCTCTTACTAATACCGGGCGCGAGCAGTACTTC
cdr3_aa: CASSQSLTNTGREQYF

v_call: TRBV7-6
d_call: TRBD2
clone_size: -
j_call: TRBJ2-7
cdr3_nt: TGTGCCAGCAGCTTAGAGGGACTAGCGGGGAAATACGGGGAGCAGTACTTC
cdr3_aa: CASSLEGLAGKYGEQYF

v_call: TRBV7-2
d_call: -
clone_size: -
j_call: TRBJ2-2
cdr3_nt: TGTGCCAGCGCATCAGCCCTCAGGGGCTGGACCGGGGAGCTGTTTTTT
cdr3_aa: CASASALRGWTGELFF

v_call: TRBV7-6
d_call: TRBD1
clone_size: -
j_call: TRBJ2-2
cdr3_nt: TGTGCCAGCAGCTCCTTACAGGGGGCCGCGAACACCGGGGAGCTGTTTTTT
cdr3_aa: CASSSLQGAANTGELFF

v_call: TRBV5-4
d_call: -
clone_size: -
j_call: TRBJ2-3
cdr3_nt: TGTGCCAGCAGCTTGGTTCCGGGTACGCAGTATTTT
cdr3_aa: CASSLVPGTQYF

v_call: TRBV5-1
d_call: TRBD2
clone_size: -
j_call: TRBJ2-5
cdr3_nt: TGCGCCAGCAGCTTGTATCGGTTAGCGGGAGATGAGACCCAGTACTTC
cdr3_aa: CASSLYRLAGDETQYF

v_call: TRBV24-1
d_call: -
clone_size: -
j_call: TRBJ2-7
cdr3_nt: TGTGCCACCAGTGATTTGCGCGAGCAGTACTTC
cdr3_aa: CATSDLREQYF

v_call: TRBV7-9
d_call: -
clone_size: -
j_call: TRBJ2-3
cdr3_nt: TGTGCCAGCAGCTTAGCTTTGGGCGGCACAGATACGCAGTATTTT
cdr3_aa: CASSLALGGTDTQYF

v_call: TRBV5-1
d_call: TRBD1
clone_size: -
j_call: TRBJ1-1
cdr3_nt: TGCGCCAGCAGCTTAACAGGGGGGAGTATTTACACTGAAGCTTTCTTT
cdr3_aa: CASSLTGGSIYTEAFF

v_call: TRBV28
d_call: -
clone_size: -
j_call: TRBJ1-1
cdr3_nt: TGTGCCAGCAGTTTCTTGGGAACCTACACTGAAGCTTTCTTT
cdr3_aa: CASSFLGTYTEAFF

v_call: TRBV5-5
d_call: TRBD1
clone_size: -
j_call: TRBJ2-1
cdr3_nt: TGTGCCAGCAGCTTGGAGGGACAGGGGAACAATGAGCAGTTCTTC
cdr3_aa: CASSLEGQGNNEQFF

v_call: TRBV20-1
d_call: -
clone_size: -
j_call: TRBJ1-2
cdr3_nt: TGCAGCGCCGGGGGCACCTATGGCTACACCTTC
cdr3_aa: CSAGGTYGYTF

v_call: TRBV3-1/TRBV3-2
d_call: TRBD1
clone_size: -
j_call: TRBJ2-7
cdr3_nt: TGTGCCAGCAGCCAAAGGGGGCGGTACGAGCAGTACTTC
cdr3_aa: CASSQRGRYEQYF

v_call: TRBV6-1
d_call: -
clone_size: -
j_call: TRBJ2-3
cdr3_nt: TGTGCCAGCAGTGGTAGAGGGGATGGAGGTAGCACAGATACGCAGTATTTT
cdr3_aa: CASSGRGDGGSTDTQYF

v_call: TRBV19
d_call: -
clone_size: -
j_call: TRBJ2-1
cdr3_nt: TGTGCCAGTAGTATCACGGGCGCAGCCCCTGCCGAGCAGTTCTTC
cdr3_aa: CASSITGAAPAEQFF

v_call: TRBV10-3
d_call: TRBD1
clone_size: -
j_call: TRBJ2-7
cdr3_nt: TGTGCCATCAGTCCGGGACAGGGGGCCTACGAGCAGTACTTC
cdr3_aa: CAISPGQGAYEQYF

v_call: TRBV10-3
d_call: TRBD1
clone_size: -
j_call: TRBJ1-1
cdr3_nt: TGTGCCATCAGGGTTCACAGGGGTTATGCTTTCTTT
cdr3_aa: CAIRVHRGYAFF

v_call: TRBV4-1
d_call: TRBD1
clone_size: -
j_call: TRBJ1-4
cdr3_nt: TGCGCCAGCAGCTACGGGACAGTCGCAACTAATGAAAAACTGTTTTTT
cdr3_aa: CASSYGTVATNEKLFF

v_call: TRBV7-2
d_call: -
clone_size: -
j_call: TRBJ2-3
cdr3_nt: TGTGCCAGCAGCTTAGCCCGGACCCAACGACCGGCGCAGTATTTT
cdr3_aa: CASSLARTQRPAQYF

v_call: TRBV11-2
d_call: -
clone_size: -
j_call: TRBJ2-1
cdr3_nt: TGTGCCAGCAGCTTAGATCCCTTTAGCGGAAGCTACAATGAGCAGTTCTTC
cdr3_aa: CASSLDPFSGSYNEQFF

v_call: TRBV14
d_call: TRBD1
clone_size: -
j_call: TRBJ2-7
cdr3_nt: TGTGCCAGCAGCCTTCTGAGGGGGCGTAGGGAGCAGTACTTC
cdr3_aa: CASSLLRGRREQYF

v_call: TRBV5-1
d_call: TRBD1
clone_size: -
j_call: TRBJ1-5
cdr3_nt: TGCGCCAGCAGCTTGACTGGACAGGGTCCCCAAGGGGGGCCCCAGCATTTT
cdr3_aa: CASSLTGQGPQGGPQHF

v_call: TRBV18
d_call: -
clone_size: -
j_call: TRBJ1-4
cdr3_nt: TGTGCCAGCTCACTCAACCCCAGGGTCGGGGGTGAAAAACTGTTTTTT
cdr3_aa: CASSLNPRVGGEKLFF

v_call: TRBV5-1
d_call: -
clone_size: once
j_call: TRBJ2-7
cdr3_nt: TGCGCCAGCAGCTTGGGGGCCTACGAGCAGTACTTC
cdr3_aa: CASSLGAYEQYF

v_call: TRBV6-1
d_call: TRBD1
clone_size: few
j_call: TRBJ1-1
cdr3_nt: TGTGCCAGCAGTGAAACAGGGGGCGTATGGAAAGCTTTCTTT
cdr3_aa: CASSETGGVWKAFF

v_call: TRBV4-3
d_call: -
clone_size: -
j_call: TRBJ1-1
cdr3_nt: TGCGCCAGCAGCCAAGACTGGGGCGTGAACACTGAAGCTTTCTTT
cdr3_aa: CASSQDWGVNTEAFF

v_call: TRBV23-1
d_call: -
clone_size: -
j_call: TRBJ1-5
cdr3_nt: TGCGCCAGCAGTCCTGAGGATGACGGCAATCAGCCCCAGCATTTT
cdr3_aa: CASSPEDDGNQPQHF

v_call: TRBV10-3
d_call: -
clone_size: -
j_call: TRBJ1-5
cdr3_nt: TGTGCCATCAGTGAGTCCACTGCCAATCAGCCCCAGCATTTT
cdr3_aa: CAISESTANQPQHF

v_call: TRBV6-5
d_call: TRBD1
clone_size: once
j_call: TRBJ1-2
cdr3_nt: TGTGCCAGCAGCCCACGACAGGGTAACTATGGCTACACCTTC
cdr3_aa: CASSPRQGNYGYTF

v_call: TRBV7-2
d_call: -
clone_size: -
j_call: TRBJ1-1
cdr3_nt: TGTGCCAGCAGCTTAGCGTATCCATCAGGGGTGGGGAACACTGAAGCTTTCTTT
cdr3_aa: CASSLAYPSGVGNTEAFF

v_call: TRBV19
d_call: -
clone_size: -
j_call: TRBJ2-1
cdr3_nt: TGTGCCAGTTCCCTTGGACTAAGTTTTTCCAATGAGCAGTTCTTC
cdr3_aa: CASSLGLSFSNEQFF

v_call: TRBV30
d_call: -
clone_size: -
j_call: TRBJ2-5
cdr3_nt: TGTGCCTGGAGTGGGCTAGGGGGGCAGACCCAGTACTTC
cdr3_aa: CAWSGLGGQTQYF

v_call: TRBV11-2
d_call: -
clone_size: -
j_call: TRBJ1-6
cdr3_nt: TGTGCCAGCAGCTTAGCGGGCAGAAGTAATTCACCCCTCCACTTT
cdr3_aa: CASSLAGRSNSPLHF